The 20 T cell receptor beta chains reported below all come from one sample, sequenced in a study of cytomegalovirus exposure and HLA in healthy donors. The PCR made use of 60 Vbeta and 13 Jbeta primers. Using immunoSEQ multiplex PCR, the repertoire was profiled, and TCRdb retains in-frame clones only, with some absent. The sample holds 100,000 to 150,000 clones, 15% seen once. Sequenced: PBMCs. The receptor set was obtained from a woman aged 18-29 years in good health and CMV-seronegative.

V is TRBV30 and J is TRBJ2-6; a possible D gene is TRBD1 (6 bases). Trimming pared 0 bases from V and 0 bases from J, leaving 9 bases between. Germline V gives CDR1 GTSNPN, CDR2 SVGIG (reference sequence). CDR3 length: 16 residues. CDR3 amino acids: CAWSVGRGSGANVLTF. CDR3 DNA: TGTGCCTGGAGTGTCGGCAGGGGCTCTGGGGCCAACGTCCTGACTTTC.

The V and J genes are TRBV7-6 and TRBJ1-1; D unclear. The CDR3 loop spans 15 amino acids. Germline lookup yields CDR1 SGHVS and CDR2 FNYEAQ. V lost 1 base and J 2 bases, leaving 11 bases between the germline ends. The CDR3 DNA reads as TGTGCCAGCAGCTTAGGTGCGGGAGCCAACACTGAAGCTTTCTTT. Amino acid sequence: CASSLGAGANTEAFF.

The chain joins TRBV11-1 to TRBJ2-5; 7 nucleotides agree with TRBD1. The CDR3 is 13 amino acids. The V gene's germline CDR1 is SGHAT and CDR2 FQDESV (reference sequence). Trimming at V came to 6 bases and at J to 2 bases, leaving 3 bases not matched to a gene. CDR3: CASSRDRQETQYF. CDR3 in DNA: TGTGCCAGCAGTCGGGACAGACAAGAGACCCAGTACTTC.

This clone turned up a few times. This chain uses TRBV7-4 with TRBJ2-7; the match to TRBD2 covers 10 bases. The ends lost 4 bases at V and 4 bases at J; junction bases unmatched: 13. This CDR3 contains 17 residues. CDR1 SGHVT and CDR2 SQSDAQ come from the germline V gene. The CDR3 protein is CASSSHLIAGGAYEQYF. For the CDR3, the DNA is TGTGCCAGCAGCTCCCATCTGATAGCGGGAGGAGCTTACGAGCAGTACTTC. The variable domain in full, completed from reference TRBV7-4 and TRBJ2-7, reads GAGVSQSPRYKVAKRGRDVALRCDSISGHVTLYWYRQTLGQGSEVLTYSQSDAQRDKSGRPSGRFSAERPERSVSTLKIQRTEQGDSAVYLCASSSHLIAGGAYEQYFGPGTRLTVT.

This chain connects TRBV10-3 to TRBJ2-1; 14 bases map to TRBD2. The CDR3 has 15 amino acids. Germline values: CDR1 ENHRY, CDR2 SYGVKD. Losses at the gene ends were 5 bases for V and 7 bases for J; bases not matched to a gene: 4. In nucleotides, the CDR3 is TGTGCCATCAGTCCGGGACTAGCGGGAGATAATGAGCAGTTCTTC. Protein product: CAISPGLAGDNEQFF.

This clone was seen more than once but under ten times. The V gene is TRBV6-5, the J gene TRBJ2-7; 7 bases align to TRBD2. The CDR3 is 15 residues long. The V segment lost 6 bases and the J segment 3 bases; nucleotides outside the gene matches: 11. The germline gives CDR1 MNHEY, CDR2 SVGAGI. CDR3 sequence: CASRPPLAGDYEQYF. The CDR3 DNA reads TGTGCCAGCAGACCACCTCTTGCGGGGGACTACGAGCAGTACTTC.

This clone has only a few counts. The chain recombines TRBV7-8 with TRBJ1-3; D is unresolved. Trimming removed 3 bases from V and 1 base from J, with 7 bases in between. The CDR3 extends over 14 amino acids. Looked up from germline, CDR1 is SGHVS and CDR2 is FQNEAQ. The CDR3 DNA follows: TGTGCCAGCAGCTTGGGGAGATCTGGAAACACCATATATTTT. This codes for CASSLGRSGNTIYF.

This clone was seen a few times. The chain links TRBV27 to TRBJ1-2; D not certain. The CDR3 has 13 amino acids. The germline V gene encodes CDR1 MNHEY and CDR2 SMNVEV (reference sequence). V lost 2 bases, J lost 4 bases, and 8 bases lay in between. The DNA of the CDR3 is TGTGCCAGCAGTTTAGGTGCCAGCTATGGCTACACCTTC. Translated: CASSLGASYGYTF.

This clone was seen only a few times. The rearrangement uses TRBV5-1 and TRBJ1-2; possible D gene TRBD1, 6 bases. The CDR3 runs 14 residues. Trimming took 1 base from V and 1 from J, leaving 8 bases between them. From germline, CDR1 is SGHRS and CDR2 YFSETQ. Here the CDR3 DNA reads TGCGCCAGCAGCTTGACAGGGAATAACTATGGCTACACCTTC. It yields the protein CASSLTGNNYGYTF.

In the case of this clone: An end of the junction does not agree with germline; a read error may underlie this. The chain couples TRBV7-2 to TRBJ2-5; 8 nucleotides agree with TRBD1. From germline, CDR1 is SGHTA and CDR2 FQGNSA. This CDR3 is 15 amino acids long. This CDR3 reads CASSPRGPDWESQYF. The DNA of the CDR3 is TGTGCCAGCAGCCCCAGGGGGCCCGATTGGGAGAGCCAGTACTTC.

The chain uses TRBV5-8 and TRBJ2-2; no clear D. CDR1 SGHTS and CDR2 YDEGEE come from the germline V gene. CDR3 length equals 15 residues. V was cut by 0 bases and J by 7 bases, with 13 bases left in between. DNA for the CDR3: TGTGCCAGCAGCTTGGTGAGGCCCCCGGGCGGGGAGCTGTTTTTT. Translating gives CASSLVRPPGGELFF.

V usage is TRBV5-6 and J usage is TRBJ2-7, with D possibly being TRBD1 (5 bases). Germline-derived CDR1 and CDR2 are SGHDT and YYEEEE. This CDR3 is built from 13 residues. With 0 bases removed from V and 4 bases from J, the gap between germline ends came to 8 bases. The CDR3 DNA sequence: TGTGCCAGCAGCTTGGGGGGCAGGTACGAGCAGTACTTC. It specifies CASSLGGRYEQYF.

The rearrangement uses TRBV5-1 and TRBJ2-3; 7 bases are a match to TRBD1. CDR1 is SGHRS and CDR2 is YFSETQ in the germline V gene. The V and J ends lost 0 bases and 2 bases, in that order; junction bases with no gene match: 3. CDR3 size: 15 residues. The CDR3 spells CASSLEDRPTDTQYF. In DNA form, the CDR3 reads TGCGCCAGCAGCTTGGAGGACAGGCCCACAGATACGCAGTATTTT.

This clone showed up just a few times. The chain recombines TRBV7-9 with TRBJ1-2; D is unresolved. Germline V CDR1 and CDR2: SEHNR, FQNEAQ (reference sequence). V lost 5 bases to trimming and J lost 4 bases, with 11 bases between them. The CDR3 is 13 amino acids. The CDR3 sequence: CASSGPGGYGYTF. The CDR3 coding sequence is TGTGCCAGCAGCGGGCCCGGAGGCTATGGCTACACCTTC.

This clone was detected only a few times. The chain recombines TRBV5-4 with TRBJ1-2; D is unclear. V lost 0 bases to trimming and J lost 1 base, with 7 bases between them. The CDR3 runs to 14 residues. The germline V gene has CDR1 SGHNT and CDR2 YYREEE (reference sequence). CDR3 residues: CASSLGGNNYGYTF. CDR3 nucleotides: TGTGCCAGCAGCTTGGGCGGGAATAACTATGGCTACACCTTC.

This clone was seen more than once but under ten times. The gene calls are TRBV10-3 and TRBJ2-7; 7 bases are shared with TRBD1. CDR3 length equals 15 residues. CDR1 is ENHRY and CDR2 is SYGVKD in the germline V gene. Germline trimming cut 7 bases from V and 0 bases from J; bases unmatched to any gene: 9. CDR3 coding DNA: TGTGCCATCACCGATAGGACAGGTAGCTCCTACGAGCAGTACTTC. Its translation: CAITDRTGSSYEQYF.

This clone was seen a handful of times. This chain connects TRBV19 to TRBJ1-3; D is unresolved. With 7 bases removed from V and 0 bases from J, the gap between germline ends came to 7 bases. The CDR3 runs 13 residues. The germline V gene encodes CDR1 LNHDA and CDR2 SQIVND (reference sequence). The CDR3 nucleotides read TGTGCCAGTAATCTCCTCTCTGGAAACACCATATATTTT. Translated: CASNLLSGNTIYF. The full variable domain, with the rest looked up from reference TRBV19 and TRBJ1-3, is DGGITQSPKYLFRKEGQNVTLSCEQNLNHDAMYWYRQDPGQGLRLIYYSQIVNDFQKGDIAEGYSVSREKKESFPLTVTSAQKNPTAFYLCASNLLSGNTIYFGEGSWLTVV.

The chain has TRBV5-6 and TRBJ1-3; D possibly corresponds to TRBD1 (6 bases). The germline gives CDR1 SGHDT, CDR2 YYEEEE. This CDR3 spans 18 amino acids. Trimming removed 4 bases from V and 4 bases from J, with 24 bases in between. CDR3 sequence: CASSDEHNRESSGNTIYF. In DNA, the CDR3 is TGTGCCAGCAGCGATGAACACAACAGGGAATCGAGCGGAAACACCATATATTTT. Complete variable domain (other parts from reference TRBV5-6 and TRBJ1-3): DAGVTQSPTHLIKTRGQQVTLRCSPKSGHDTVSWYQQALGQGPQFIFQYYEEEERQRGNFPDRFSGHQFPNYSSELNVNALLLGDSALYLCASSDEHNRESSGNTIYFGEGSWLTVV.

There are a few counts of this clone. The chain uses TRBV4-1 and TRBJ1-1; D is unclear. Trimming removed 3 bases from V and 4 bases from J, with 9 bases in between. This CDR3 has 13 residues. CDR1 and CDR2 from the germline V gene are MGHRA and YSYEKL. CDR3 coding DNA: TGCGCCAGCAGCCACGAGGGTTCCACTGAAGCTTTCTTT. Its protein is CASSHEGSTEAFF.

The chain is built from TRBV28 and TRBJ1-2; TRBD1 aligns across 9 bases. V gave up 5 bases and J gave up 6 bases; unmatched junction bases: 7. The CDR3 spans 14 residues. Germline CDR1 reads MDHEN; CDR2 reads SYDVKM. CDR3 amino acids: CASSPGTGPDGYTF. CDR3 DNA: TGTGCCAGCAGTCCCGGGACAGGGCCTGATGGCTACACCTTC.